This T cell receptor (beta chain) emerged from a study of early T cells in non-severe SARS-CoV-2 infection. Study in general: Chains from this unsorted whole-blood bulk RNA could not be paired.

Findings and limits, study-wide: A preference for anti-spike CD8 responses marked VDJdb matching, which missed private and CD4 specificities.

J lost 8 bases, V lost 5 bases, and 2 bases had no gene match. The CDR3 loop spans 11 amino acids. By share, this clonotype counts as medium-sized. Its matching antigen is unknown. Unique molecular identifiers were attached to individual cDNA molecules. Each CDR3 protein is one row after TCRdb ran MiXCR on the 5' RACE reads. The sample yields some 23,000 distinct CDR3 sequences, nearly 5.5% seen once. The V gene is TRBV12-3 or TRBV12-4, the J gene TRBJ1-1, with 7 positions matching TRBD1. The sequenced sample consisted of whole blood. This clonotype was obtained from an adult who was a healthcare worker with PCR-confirmed SARS-CoV-2 infection or an uninfected control (not recorded which). CDR3 sequence (DNA): TGTGCCAGCAGTCAGGGGGTGGAAGCTTTCTTT. This encodes CASSQGVEAFF.